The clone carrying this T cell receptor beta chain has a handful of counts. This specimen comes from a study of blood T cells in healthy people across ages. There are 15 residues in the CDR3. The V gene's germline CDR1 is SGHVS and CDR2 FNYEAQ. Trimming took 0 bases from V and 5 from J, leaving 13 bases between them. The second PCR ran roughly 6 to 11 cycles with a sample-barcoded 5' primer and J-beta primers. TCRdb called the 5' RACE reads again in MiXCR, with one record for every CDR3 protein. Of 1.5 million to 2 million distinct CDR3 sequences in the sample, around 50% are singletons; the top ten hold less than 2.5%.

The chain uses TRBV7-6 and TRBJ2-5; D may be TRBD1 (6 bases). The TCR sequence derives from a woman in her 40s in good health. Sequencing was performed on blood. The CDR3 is CASSLAVPQGETQYF. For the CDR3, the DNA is TGTGCCAGCAGCTTAGCGGTACCCCAGGGGGAGACCCAGTACTTC.